This is a list of T cell receptor beta chains from one sample in a study of blood T cell repertoires in COVID-19. Clones were sequenced by immunoSEQ multiplex PCR, and TCRdb holds only the in-frame ones, with some missing. Of roughly 200,000 clones listed, roughly 79% are singletons. The sequencing sample was made of peripheral blood. These receptors were taken from a woman between 40 and 55 years old with COVID-19, enrolled during active disease. Each CDR3 is given with its conserved first and last residue. D genes are given only for firm matches. Not every row has a clone size; where given, it reads once, few, many or a size class.

abundance,v_gene,d_gene,len,j_gene,CDR3nt,CDR3aa
-,TRBV5-1,TRBD2,14,TRBJ2-7,TGCGCCAGCAGCTTGGGGGGTGCTAGCGGCGAGCAGTACTTC,CASSLGGASGEQYF
-,TRBV5-1,TRBD2,15,TRBJ2-2,TGCGCCAGCAGCTGGGGACTAGCCTCCACCGGGGAGCTGTTTTTT,CASSWGLASTGELFF
-,TRBV30,TRBD1,13,TRBJ1-5,TGTGCCTGGGGACAGGGCTTCGGCCAGCCCCAGCATTTT,CAWGQGFGQPQHF
-,TRBV6-5,-,14,TRBJ1-1,TGTGCCAGCAGTTCGGACGGAGGGAACACTGAAGCTTTCTTT,CASSSDGGNTEAFF
once,TRBV28,-,17,TRBJ1-6,TGTGCCAGCAGTTCCGGGCAGGGGAGCTCCTATAATTCACCCCTCCACTTT,CASSSGQGSSYNSPLHF
few,TRBV6-1,-,15,TRBJ2-2,TGTGCCAGCAGTGAATTGAGTTGGTTCGACGGGGAGCTGTTTTTT,CASSELSWFDGELFF
-,TRBV5-4,-,14,TRBJ2-3,TGTGCCAGCAGCGGCCAGTTTAGCACAGATACGCAGTATTTT,CASSGQFSTDTQYF
-,TRBV11-3,-,15,TRBJ1-1,TGTGCCAGCAGCTTACCCCGAGGTGGGAACACTGAAGCTTTCTTT,CASSLPRGGNTEAFF
-,TRBV2,-,12,TRBJ2-5,TGTGCCAGCAGTAGGGGTAAAGAGACCCAGTACTTC,CASSRGKETQYF
-,TRBV4-1,-,15,TRBJ1-3,TGCGCCAGCAGCCAAGTGACGGGGGGCGACATCACCATATATTTT,CASSQVTGGDITIYF
-,TRBV7-9,-,11,TRBJ2-1,TGTGCCAGCAGCGCGTACAATGAGCAGTTCTTC,CASSAYNEQFF
-,TRBV5-1,TRBD1,14,TRBJ2-1,TGCGCCAGCAACTCCGGGACAGGGTTAAATGAGCAGTTCTTC,CASNSGTGLNEQFF
-,TRBV7-6,-,15,TRBJ2-4,TGTGCCAGCAGCCCAGATTTGGGGCTTAAAAACATTCAGTACTTC,CASSPDLGLKNIQYF
-,TRBV7-3,-,14,TRBJ1-6,TGTGCCAGCTCCCCCGAACCGGGGAGCTCACCCCTCCACTTT,CASSPEPGSSPLHF
-,TRBV4-2,TRBD1,18,TRBJ1-3,TGTGCCAGCAGCCAAGATCCAGGGACAGGGACCTCTGGAAACACCATATATTTT,CASSQDPGTGTSGNTIYF
-,TRBV7-9,-,13,TRBJ2-1,TGTGCCAGCAGCTTGCCATTACTCAATGAGCAGTTCTTC,CASSLPLLNEQFF
-,TRBV7-9,-,16,TRBJ2-1,TGTGCCAGCAGCGATAGGGGTATTAGTTCCTACAATGAGCAGTTCTTC,CASSDRGISSYNEQFF